Below, 21 T cell receptor beta chains from the same sample are listed, as sequenced in a study of T cells in Graves' hyperthyroidism and ophthalmopathy. Authors of the study amplified TCR beta CDR3 regions from RNA transcripts. The study used the HTBI primer set for a first-round RT-PCR of the TCR CDR3. TCRdb processed the multiplex PCR reads anew with MiXCR; each CDR3 protein has one entry. The data show around 700,000 distinct CDR3 sequences, with around 20% seen just once and approximately 16% held by the top ten. Sequenced input: blood. The receptors derive from a woman aged 45 to 65 with Graves' hyperthyroidism that later progressed to Graves' ophthalmopathy.

This clonotype was counted many times. This rearrangement joins TRBV6-2 or TRBV6-3 to TRBJ1-1, with unresolved D. The V and J ends lost 7 bases and 5 bases respectively, with 23 bases between them. Germline V gives CDR1 MNHEY, CDR2 SVGEGT. The CDR3 is made up of 16 amino acids. In nucleotides, the CDR3 is TGTGCCAGCACCTTGGGTGGGAGAGTCGAGGGAACTGAAGCTTTCTTT. Protein: CASTLGGRVEGTEAFF.

This clonotype was seen a handful of times. This chain links TRBV27 with TRBJ2-3; perhaps TRBD2 as D (6 bases). Between the trimmed V and J ends, which lost 4 bases and 4 bases, there was a span of 18 bases. Germline CDR1 MNHEY, CDR2 SMNVEV (reference sequence). This CDR3 is built from 16 residues. The chain's CDR3 is CASSYEVGGNPDTQYF. CDR3 DNA: TGTGCCAGCAGTTATGAGGTCGGGGGTAATCCAGATACGCAGTATTTT.

This sequence joins TRBV27 and TRBJ1-2, with 7 bases lining up with TRBD1. Per germline, CDR1 MNHEY and CDR2 SMNVEV (reference sequence). With 3 bases clipped from V and 8 bases from J, the junction kept 12 bases outside the gene matches. There are 15 residues in the CDR3. In DNA form, the CDR3 reads TGTGCCAGCAGTTTCACCGCCCTCACAGGGGAGGGCTACACCTTC. It codes for CASSFTALTGEGYTF.

A few counts support this clonotype. The chain couples TRBV5-1 to TRBJ2-2, with TRBD1 identical over 7 bases. The length of the CDR3 is 15 residues. With V trimmed by 4 bases and J by 5 bases, 8 bases remained unmatched. CDR1 and CDR2 from the germline V gene are SGHRS and YFSETQ. CDR3 in DNA: TGCGCCAGCAGCCAACAGGGGCGCGGGACCGGGGAGCTGTTTTTT. Residues: CASSQQGRGTGELFF.

The table lists this clonotype with a few counts. This sequence joins TRBV20-1 and TRBJ2-2, with 8 nucleotides matching TRBD2. CDR3 length: 17 amino acids. The V segment lost 6 bases and the J segment 0 bases; nucleotides outside the gene matches: 12. Germline V gives CDR1 DFQATT, CDR2 SNEGSKA (reference sequence). Here the CDR3 reads CSARGWRGDPNTGELFF. The CDR3 DNA reads TGCAGTGCAAGGGGCTGGCGGGGGGACCCGAACACCGGGGAGCTGTTTTTT.

V usage is TRBV2 and J usage is TRBJ2-5; 7 bases match TRBD1. From germline, CDR1 is SNHLY and CDR2 FYNNEI. Unmatched junction bases numbered 9, after V lost 5 bases and J lost 12 bases. CDR3 size: 12 residues. The CDR3 DNA sequence: TGTGCCAGCAGTATTGGGACAGAACTTAAGTACTTC. As protein: CASSIGTELKYF.

This clonotype was recorded many times. This chain joins TRBV2 and TRBJ1-2, with TRBD1 identical over 11 bases. The germline gives CDR1 SNHLY, CDR2 FYNNEI. V gave up 7 bases and J gave up 4 bases; unmatched junction bases: 8. The CDR3 has 15 amino acids. The DNA for the CDR3 is TGTGCCAGCAATATTCCGGGACAGGGGGGCTATGGCTACACCTTC. It encodes CASNIPGQGGYGYTF.

This rearrangement joins TRBV30 to TRBJ2-1; D perhaps matches TRBD2 (5 bases). With 7 bases removed from V and 0 bases from J, the gap between germline ends came to 13 bases. Looked up from germline, CDR1 is GTSNPN and CDR2 is SVGIG (reference sequence). This CDR3 contains 14 residues. CDR3: CASHGGLSYNEQFF. In nucleotides, the CDR3 is TGTGCCTCCCACGGAGGCCTCTCCTACAATGAGCAGTTCTTC.

This clonotype was observed a few times. The chain carries TRBV27 and TRBJ1-2; no reliable D call. V lost 2 bases, J lost 8 bases, and 15 bases lay in between. The CDR3 totals 14 residues. The germline CDR1 and CDR2 sequences are MNHEY and SMNVEV (reference sequence). The CDR3 bases are TGTGCCAGCAGTTTAAGACCTTTTTTAGACGGCTACACCTTC. This codes for CASSLRPFLDGYTF.

Only a few counts were recorded for this clonotype. This chain links TRBV14 with TRBJ1-6; 7 bases line up with TRBD1. This CDR3 is 17 amino acids long. Germline lookup yields CDR1 SGHDN and CDR2 FVKESK. V lost 1 base and J lost 4; bases outside the gene matches: 7. The CDR3: CASSQGLADRYNSPLHF. As DNA, the CDR3 is TGTGCCAGCAGCCAAGGACTCGCGGACAGGTATAATTCACCCCTCCACTTT.

This clonotype occurred a few times. V and J are TRBV27 and TRBJ2-4; D might be TRBD1 (5 bases). This CDR3 is 14 amino acids long. The germline V and J ends were trimmed by 5 bases and 7 bases, with 15 bases remaining between them. Germline CDR1 reads MNHEY; CDR2 reads SMNVEV (reference sequence). CDR3 protein: CASSPRGDGNIQYF. The CDR3 DNA is TGTGCCAGCAGTCCTAGGGGTGACGGTAACATTCAGTACTTC.

The rearrangement links TRBV7-9 to TRBJ2-5, with TRBD2 as a possible D gene (5 bases). V was pared by 7 bases and J by 4 bases, with 13 bases between. CDR3 length: 13 amino acids. Germline CDR1 and CDR2: SEHNR and FQNEAQ (reference sequence). CDR3 amino acids: CASMEVLLETQYF. The CDR3 DNA is TGTGCCAGCATGGAGGTTTTATTAGAGACCCAGTACTTC. The variable domain in full, completed from reference TRBV7-9 and TRBJ2-5, reads DTGVSQNPRHKITKRGQNVTFRCDPISEHNRLYWYRQTLGQGPEFLTYFQNEAQLEKSRLLSDRFSAERPKGSFSTLEIQRTEQGDSAMYLCASMEVLLETQYFGPGTRLLVL.

The sample holds one count of this clonotype. A junction boundary mismatches the germline segment, possibly from a read error. The genes are TRBV5-4 and TRBJ2-3, with 14 bases fitting TRBD2. Germline assignment: CDR1 SGHNT and CDR2 YYREEE (reference sequence). The CDR3 is 18 residues long. The CDR3 here is CAGSLRLAGGLGTDTQYF. The DNA for the CDR3 is TGTGCCGGCAGCTTGAGACTAGCGGGGGGGCTGGGGACAGATACGCAGTATTTT.

The chain has TRBV9 and TRBJ1-2; TRBD1 matches at 10 bases. Germline V gene data show CDR1 as SGDLS and CDR2 as YYNGEE. CDR3 length: 15 amino acids. The ends lost 3 bases at V and 6 bases at J; junction bases unmatched: 8. The CDR3 region is CASSGGTGELDGYTF. The CDR3 coding sequence is TGTGCCAGCAGCGGAGGGACAGGGGAGTTAGATGGCTACACCTTC.

The chain couples TRBV9 to TRBJ2-3; 8 bases align to TRBD2. V was pared by 2 bases and J by 2 bases, with 7 bases of the junction left unmatched. The CDR3 totals 16 residues. The V gene's germline CDR1 is SGDLS and CDR2 YYNGEE. CDR3 sequence reads: CASSVLAGGPTDTQYF. The DNA for the CDR3 is TGTGCCAGCAGCGTCCTGGCGGGGGGTCCCACAGATACGCAGTATTTT.

In its sample, this clonotype was seen many times. The CDR3 spells CASSLRTGMSTDTQYF. The CDR3 bases are TGTGCCAGCAGCCTTCGGACAGGGATGAGCACAGATACGCAGTATTTT. The chain couples TRBV7-6 to TRBJ2-3, with 8 bases fitting TRBD1. The CDR3 runs to 16 residues. Germline lookup yields CDR1 SGHVS and CDR2 FNYEAQ. The junction had 7 bases not matched to a gene; V was cut back by 5 bases and J by 0 bases.

A note on this clonotype: A read error may explain this, as a much larger clone is one base away. This chain joins TRBV3-1 and TRBJ1-1; no clear D gene. This CDR3 spans 12 amino acids. Germline lookup yields CDR1 LGHDT and CDR2 YNNKEL (reference sequence). This chain's CDR3 is CACSLLGAEAFF. The CDR3 nucleotides are TGTGCCTGCAGCCTCCTTGGGGCTGAAGCTTTCTTT. The full variable domain, rest sourced from reference TRBV3-1 and TRBJ1-1, is DTAVSQTPKYLVTQMGNDKSIKCEQNLGHDTMYWYKQDSKKFLKIMFSYNNKELIINETVPNRFSPKSPDKAHLNLHINSLELGDSAVYFCACSLLGAEAFFGQGTRLTVV.

This rearrangement joins TRBV6-5 to TRBJ1-1, with D tentatively TRBD1 (6 bases). This CDR3 has 14 residues. CDR1 and CDR2 (germline): MNHEY, SVGAGI. Trimming left V 2 bases short and J 1 base short, with 8 bases between. In nucleotides, the CDR3 is TGTGCCAGCAGTTACGGGGGACAGAACACTGAAGCTTTCTTT. Amino acid sequence: CASSYGGQNTEAFF.

This clonotype was seen at least ten times. In DNA, the CDR3 is TGTGCCAGCAGCCCGACTAGCGGGACTGACTGGTGGAATGAGCAGTTCTTC. Translation: CASSPTSGTDWWNEQFF. V and J are TRBV7-6 and TRBJ2-1; 11 bases are shared with TRBD2. V lost 5 bases, J lost 7 bases, and 13 bases stayed unmatched. The V gene's germline CDR1 is SGHVS and CDR2 FNYEAQ. CDR3 length equals 17 residues.

The rearrangement uses TRBV10-3 and TRBJ2-5, with a tentative D call TRBD1 (5 bases). The CDR3 loop spans 13 amino acids. From germline, CDR1 is ENHRY and CDR2 SYGVKD. Trimming shortened V by 11 bases and J by 5 bases, and 18 bases separated the two germline ends. CDR3 region: CAGAGGVRETQYF. CDR3 nucleotides: TGTGCCGGGGCTGGTGGGGTCAGGGAGACCCAGTACTTC.

V gene TRBV11-3 combines with J gene TRBJ2-2, with TRBD1 identical over 9 bases. CDR1 and CDR2 from the germline V gene are SGHNT and YENEEA. With 3 bases clipped from V and 3 bases from J, the junction kept 8 bases outside the gene matches. This CDR3 is 17 amino acids long. The CDR3 DNA reads as TGTGCCAGCAGCTTCTTTGCGGGACAGGGTTACACCGGGGAGCTGTTTTTT. Encoded protein: CASSFFAGQGYTGELFF.